These 13 T cell receptor beta chains came from one sample sequenced in a study of T cell responses to AZD1222 COVID-19 vaccine. Method: immunoSEQ multiplex PCR; TCRdb's copy keeps in-frame clones and lacks some. The sample gives more than 45,000 clones, 70% to 85% of which show up once; roughly a quarter is in the top ten. Sample: peripheral blood, taken on day 0 of AZD1222 vaccination. Receptors were obtained from an adult in good health.

The chain combines TRBV7-9 with TRBJ1-5, with D perhaps matching TRBD1 (6 bases). Trimming left V 5 bases short and J 5 bases short, with 13 bases between. Looked up from germline, CDR1 is SEHNR and CDR2 is FQNEAQ (reference sequence). The CDR3 contains 14 residues. The CDR3 protein is CASSDQGPDQPQHF. The CDR3 DNA reads TGTGCCAGCAGCGATCAGGGGCCCGATCAGCCCCAGCATTTT.

V usage is TRBV27 and J usage is TRBJ1-6; D remains ambiguous. With 8 bases removed from V and 0 bases from J, the gap between germline ends came to 17 bases. This CDR3 comprises 17 residues. The germline V gene encodes CDR1 MNHEY and CDR2 SMNVEV (reference sequence). DNA of the CDR3: TGTGCCAGCGGAATGACACTTGAGAGCTCCTATAATTCACCCCTCCACTTT. Its translation is CASGMTLESSYNSPLHF.

The gene calls are TRBV28 and TRBJ1-1, with 7 bases matching TRBD1. The CDR3 covers 16 residues. Germline CDR1 is MDHEN and CDR2 is SYDVKM. J was trimmed by 3 bases and V by 3 bases; bases with no gene match: 10. The CDR3 region is CASSLGGGAGDTEAFF. CDR3 coding DNA: TGTGCCAGCAGTTTGGGAGGGGGCGCAGGGGACACTGAAGCTTTCTTT.

The chain links TRBV11-2 to TRBJ2-7; TRBD1 matches at 7 bases. Per the germline V gene, CDR1 is SGHAT and CDR2 is FQNNGV. The CDR3 sequence is 17 residues long. The V gene end was trimmed by 0 bases and the J gene end by 3 bases; junction bases not matched to a gene: 11. The CDR3 reads CASSLDSGTVLFYEQYF. CDR3 sequence (DNA): TGTGCCAGCAGCTTAGATTCCGGGACAGTATTATTCTACGAGCAGTACTTC. Using reference TRBV11-2 and TRBJ2-7 for the parts outside the CDR3, the full variable domain is EAGVAQSPRYKIIEKRQSVAFWCNPISGHATLYWYQQILGQGPKLLIQFQNNGVVDDSQLPKDRFSAERLKGVDSTLKIQPAKLEDSAVYLCASSLDSGTVLFYEQYFGPGTRLTVT.

CDR3 nucleotide sequence: TGTGCCAGCAGCTTGGGATCCACAGGCGCCCTAGGAAACACCATATATTTT. It yields the protein CASSLGSTGALGNTIYF. The chain employs TRBV5-4 and TRBJ1-3; D is possibly TRBD1 (5 bases). CDR3 length: 17 amino acids. V lost 0 bases and J lost 4, with 17 bases in between. Germline CDR1 and CDR2: SGHNT and YYREEE (reference sequence).

The chain employs TRBV15 and TRBJ2-1; TRBD1 or TRBD2 may be the D gene (6 bases each). This CDR3 has 15 residues. Per the germline V gene, CDR1 is LNHNV and CDR2 is YYDKDF (reference sequence). Trimming removed 0 bases at V and 9 bases at J, with 15 bases between. The CDR3: CATSRDRVRGGEQFF. DNA for the CDR3: TGTGCCACCAGCAGAGATAGGGTCAGGGGAGGTGAGCAGTTCTTC.

In DNA, the CDR3 is TGTGCCACCAGCTCTCCTTTAGCGGGTTCACGCTACAATGAGCAGTTCTTC. It encodes CATSSPLAGSRYNEQFF. The V gene is TRBV15, the J gene TRBJ2-1; 7 bases match TRBD2. The length of the CDR3 is 17 residues. The V segment lost 5 bases and the J segment 3 bases; nucleotides outside the gene matches: 13. From germline, CDR1 is LNHNV and CDR2 YYDKDF (reference sequence).

CDR3 in DNA: TGTGCCAGCAGCTTAGGGGCGGGCGGAGCCAATCAGCCCCAGCATTTT. Its protein product is CASSLGAGGANQPQHF. The chain recombines TRBV7-9 with TRBJ1-5; D remains ambiguous. Per the germline V gene, CDR1 is SEHNR and CDR2 is FQNEAQ (reference sequence). The CDR3 contains 16 residues. V was shortened by 1 base and J by 3 bases, with 13 bases between the two germline ends.

The V gene is TRBV15, the J gene TRBJ1-3, with D hard to call. CDR3 size: 16 residues. Germline V lookup: CDR1 LNHNV, CDR2 YYDKDF (reference sequence). Trimming removed 5 bases at V and 0 bases at J, with 14 bases between. The CDR3 loop is CATSLGLTSSGNTIYF. The CDR3 nucleotides are TGTGCCACCAGCTTAGGACTGACCAGCTCTGGAAACACCATATATTTT.

This clone showed up just once. The V gene is TRBV27, the J gene TRBJ2-5, with 11 bases fitting TRBD2. Germline V CDR1 and CDR2: MNHEY, SMNVEV (reference sequence). This CDR3 contains 16 residues. J lost 5 bases, V lost 6 bases, and 11 bases had no gene match. CDR3 sequence (DNA): TGTGCCAGCAGCCTCCTTAGCGGGAGGGCCAGTGAGACCCAGTACTTC. This encodes CASSLLSGRASETQYF.

This clone is a singleton in its sample. The V call is TRBV28, the J call TRBJ2-7; D possibly matches TRBD1 or TRBD2 (5 bases each). V was cut by 4 bases and J by 4 bases, with 20 bases left in between. This CDR3 comprises 16 residues. The germline V gene has CDR1 MDHEN and CDR2 SYDVKM. In DNA form, the CDR3 reads TGTGCCAGCAGTTCCAACCCTCAGTTGTGGGGGTACGAGCAGTACTTC. It is translated as CASSSNPQLWGYEQYF. Filled out from reference TRBV28 and TRBJ2-7, the complete variable domain reads DVKVTQSSRYLVKRTGEKVFLECVQDMDHENMFWYRQDPGLGLRLIYFSYDVKMKEKGDIPEGYSVSREKKERFSLILESASTNQTSMYLCASSSNPQLWGYEQYFGPGTRLTVT.

The chain is built from TRBV15 and TRBJ2-5; 7 nucleotides match TRBD1. V trimming: 5 bases; J trimming: 2 bases; junction bases outside the gene matches: 5. Germline assignment: CDR1 LNHNV and CDR2 YYDKDF (reference sequence). This CDR3 comprises 14 residues. In nucleotides, the CDR3 is TGTGCCACCAGCGGTACAGGGGTTCAAGAGACCCAGTACTTC. Translated: CATSGTGVQETQYF.

The rearrangement uses TRBV27 and TRBJ2-1; 8 nucleotides match TRBD2. The V segment lost 3 bases and the J segment 1 base; nucleotides outside the gene matches: 14. The CDR3 runs 19 residues. Germline V gene sequence: CDR1 MNHEY, CDR2 SMNVEV (reference sequence). This chain's CDR3 is CASSLEGLVALSSYNEQFF. CDR3 DNA sequence: TGTGCCAGCAGTTTGGAGGGACTAGTGGCCCTCTCATCCTACAATGAGCAGTTCTTC.